Following are 20 T cell receptor beta chains from one sample sequenced in a study of blood T cells in healthy people across ages. With a J-beta primer mix and a sample-barcoded 5' primer, a second PCR ran roughly 6 to 12 cycles. TCRdb re-called the 5' RACE reads with MiXCR, one entry per CDR3 protein. The sample lists some 920,000 distinct CDR3 sequences; just over 50% were seen once. Sequencing was carried out using blood. These receptors were taken from a woman aged 60-75 years in good health.

About this clonotype: The junction departs from germline at one end; a sequencing error may be responsible. The CDR3 spells CAGSLQTSGKQFF. The CDR3 DNA is TGTGCCGGCAGCCTTCAGACTAGCGGAAAGCAGTTCTTC. The chain uses TRBV3-1 and TRBJ2-1; 9 bases align to TRBD2. This CDR3 region has 13 residues. The germline V gene encodes CDR1 LGHDT and CDR2 YNNKEL (reference sequence).

In its sample, this clonotype was seen once. V is TRBV7-8 and J is TRBJ2-1; 9 bases fit TRBD2. The DNA end is a closer match to TRBJ2-7, so the J assignment may be wrong. The germline V gene encodes CDR1 SGHVS and CDR2 FQNEAQ. CDR3 length: 16 residues. The CDR3 DNA reads TGTGCCAGCAGCCCCTCACTAGCGGGCTCCTACAATGAGCAGTACTTC. It yields the protein CASSPSLAGSYNEQYF.

The chain combines TRBV29-1 with TRBJ2-4, with TRBD1 matching over 7 bases. The V segment lost 7 bases and the J segment 5 bases; nucleotides outside the gene matches: 8. The CDR3 runs 13 residues. Germline CDR1 SQVTM, CDR2 ANQGSEA. The chain's CDR3 is CSADGTDQNIQYF. CDR3 DNA: TGCAGCGCCGATGGGACAGACCAAAACATTCAGTACTTC.

In the case of this clonotype: A junction boundary mismatches the germline segment, possibly from a read error. V and J are TRBV9 and TRBJ2-1; 7 nucleotides line up with TRBD2. The V gene's germline CDR1 is SGDLS and CDR2 YYNGEE. CDR3 length: 15 amino acids. The CDR3 coding sequence is TGTACCAGCAACATGGCGGGAGTGGAGTACAATGAGCAGTTCTTC. Encoded protein: CTSNMAGVEYNEQFF. Combining the CDR3 with reference TRBV9 and TRBJ2-1 gives the whole variable domain DSGVTQTPKHLITATGQRVTLRCSPRSGDLSVYWYQQSLDQGLQFLIQYYNGEERAKGNILERFSAQQFPDLHSELNLSSLELGDSALYFCTSNMAGVEYNEQFFGPGTRLTVL.

This clonotype occurred a few times. The chain couples TRBV10-3 to TRBJ2-5, with D perhaps matching TRBD2 (6 bases). V was pared by 3 bases and J by 2 bases, with 10 bases between. Germline V gene lookup returns CDR1 ENHRY and CDR2 SYGVKD. This CDR3 comprises 14 residues. The CDR3 region has the DNA TGTGCCATCAGTGACCCGGGACTGCAAGAGACCCAGTACTTC. It encodes CAISDPGLQETQYF.

V gene TRBV7-9 combines with J gene TRBJ2-5, with D perhaps matching TRBD1 or TRBD2 (5 bases each). The J call is in doubt because the DNA end fits TRBJ2-7 better. Germline assignment: CDR1 SEHNR and CDR2 FQNEAQ (reference sequence). The CDR3 length is 15 residues. CDR3 protein: CASSPPEVGGYEQYF. In DNA, the CDR3 is TGTGCCAGCAGCCCTCCTGAGGTTGGGGGCTACGAGCAGTACTTC.

This chain connects TRBV18 to TRBJ1-1; TRBD1 might be the D (5 bases). V was cut by 5 bases and J by 11 bases, with 18 bases left in between. This CDR3 spans 13 amino acids. Germline V lookup: CDR1 KGHSH, CDR2 LQKENI. The CDR3 nucleotides are TGTGCCAGCTCAACCGGGACTCAGGGACGCGCTTTCTTT. Translating it yields CASSTGTQGRAFF.

V is TRBV29-1 and J is TRBJ1-5; 7 bases map to TRBD1. This CDR3 is 17 amino acids long. Trimming cost V 4 bases and J 0 bases; bases outside gene matches: 12. Germline-derived CDR1 and CDR2 are SQVTM and ANQGSEA. For the CDR3, the DNA is TGCAGCGTTGGCGCCAGGGGGAGCCAATATAGCAATCAGCCCCAGCATTTT. Translating it yields CSVGARGSQYSNQPQHF.

The V call is TRBV5-1, the J call TRBJ2-5; 9 nucleotides line up with TRBD1. Germline V gene sequence: CDR1 SGHRS, CDR2 YFSETQ. The CDR3 extends over 15 amino acids. V lost 3 bases, J lost 5 bases, and 8 bases stayed unmatched. The CDR3, as DNA: TGCGCCAGCAGCTCACAAACAGGGGGCTCGGAGACCCAGTACTTC. This sequence encodes CASSSQTGGSETQYF. Full variable domain (missing parts from reference TRBV5-1 and TRBJ2-5): KAGVTQTPRYLIKTRGQQVTLSCSPISGHRSVSWYQQTPGQGLQFLFEYFSETQRNKGNFPGRFSGRQFSNSRSEMNVSTLELGDSALYLCASSSQTGGSETQYFGPGTRLLVL.

This rearrangement joins TRBV3-1 to TRBJ1-2; 7 nucleotides agree with TRBD1. The ends lost 5 bases at V and 10 bases at J; junction bases unmatched: 13. Germline-derived CDR1 and CDR2 are LGHDT and YNNKEL (reference sequence). The CDR3 is 14 amino acids. In DNA form, the CDR3 reads TGTGCCAGCAGCACGAATTACCGAGACAGGGCCTACACCTTC. This gives the protein CASSTNYRDRAYTF.

V gene TRBV7-2 combines with J gene TRBJ1-6; weak D call: TRBD1 (5 bases). The ends were cut back, 4 bases at V and 7 bases at J, with 17 bases in the middle. The germline V gene has CDR1 SGHTA and CDR2 FQGNSA. CDR3 length: 16 amino acids. This chain's CDR3 is CASSSSTRQLNSPLHF. The DNA for the CDR3 is TGTGCCAGCAGCTCCAGTACCCGACAGCTCAATTCACCCCTCCACTTT.

The V gene is TRBV18, the J gene TRBJ1-2, with 7 bases lining up with TRBD1. V shed 5 bases, J shed 5 bases, and the junction held 5 bases outside the gene matches. The CDR3 is made up of 13 amino acids. Germline V gene sequence: CDR1 KGHSH, CDR2 LQKENI. The CDR3 here is CASSRDSDYGYTF. In DNA form, the CDR3 reads TGTGCCAGCTCAAGGGACAGTGATTATGGCTACACCTTC.

CDR3 DNA: TGTGCCTGGAGTGTATGGGAGACCCAGTACTTC. Translated, it gives CAWSVWETQYF. The J gene is TRBJ2-5, the V gene TRBV30; D remains ambiguous. The CDR3 runs to 11 residues. The germline V gene has CDR1 GTSNPN and CDR2 SVGIG (reference sequence). Trimming cost V 0 bases and J 5 bases, with 4 bases left between them.

The chain recombines TRBV20-1 with TRBJ1-5, with D tentatively TRBD1 (5 bases). The CDR3 sequence is 15 residues long. Germline V gene sequence: CDR1 DFQATT, CDR2 SNEGSKA (reference sequence). The V end lost 1 base, the J end lost 0 bases, and 10 bases lay between the germline ends. The CDR3 reads CSARAGQNSNQPQHF. The CDR3 DNA sequence: TGCAGTGCTAGAGCGGGGCAGAATAGCAATCAGCCCCAGCATTTT.

The chain joins TRBV29-1 to TRBJ2-5, with no clear D. This CDR3 spans 16 amino acids. With 6 bases removed from V and 0 bases from J, the gap between germline ends came to 20 bases. Germline V gene data show CDR1 as SQVTM and CDR2 as ANQGSEA. CDR3 DNA: TGCAGCGTGCCCCACCCCGTTCTAGTCGACCAAGAGACCCAGTACTTC. It codes for CSVPHPVLVDQETQYF.

This clonotype was picked up a small number of times. The chain carries TRBV12-3 or TRBV12-4 and TRBJ1-6; the D is unclear. The CDR3 is 12 residues long. Deletions cut 8 bases from V and 12 bases from J, with 14 bases between. The CDR3 loop is CASGSYIEPLHF. The CDR3 DNA reads as TGTGCCAGCGGGAGCTACATCGAACCCCTCCACTTT.

The CDR3 spells CASSNGRGRNEQYF. In DNA, the CDR3 is TGTGCCAGCAGCAATGGACGGGGTCGCAACGAGCAGTACTTC. The rearrangement uses TRBV21-1 and TRBJ2-5; the table's D call of TRBD1 was not tested on the DNA. Judging by the DNA end, TRBJ2-7 fits better; the J call may be wrong. TRBV21-1 is deemed a pseudogene. This CDR3 has 14 residues.

The rearrangement links TRBV7-6 to TRBJ1-2; D remains unclear. This CDR3 is built from 13 residues. The germline V and J ends were trimmed by 0 bases and 6 bases, with 8 bases remaining between them. Germline V CDR1 and CDR2: SGHVS, FNYEAQ. Written as DNA, the CDR3 is TGTGCCAGCAGCTTAGCACGGACCCATGGCTACACCTTC. Translation gives CASSLARTHGYTF.

The V gene is TRBV4-3, the J gene TRBJ2-3; D is undetermined. This CDR3 is built from 15 residues. V lost 2 bases and J lost 6, with 15 bases in between. CDR1 and CDR2 from the germline V gene are LGHNA and YSLEER. The chain's CDR3 is CASSQPRPLPDTQYF. CDR3 coding DNA: TGCGCCAGCAGCCAACCGCGCCCCCTCCCCGATACGCAGTATTTT.

Points on this clonotype: The junction shows a germline mismatch at one end, possibly a read error. J is TRBJ2-3 and V is TRBV7-9, with 8 bases fitting TRBD2. Germline values: CDR1 SEHNR, CDR2 FQNEAQ (reference sequence). This CDR3 is 17 amino acids long. CDR3 loop: CTSSLGYTREAADTQYF. The CDR3 DNA sequence: TGTACCAGCAGCTTAGGATATACGCGGGAGGCCGCAGATACGCAGTATTTT.